The T cell receptor (beta chain) under discussion was sequenced for a study of Graves' ophthalmopathy and Graves' hyperthyroidism. Eligible hyperthyroidism cases comprised new diagnoses of under 2 months' duration in individuals aged 18 to 65. Amplified material comprised TCR beta CDR3 regions derived from RNA transcripts. The workflow started with a first-round RT-PCR run with HTBI primers and then moved on to a second-round multiplex PCR. TCRdb reprocessed the multiplex PCR reads with MiXCR, giving one entry per CDR3 protein. The table lists about 590,000 distinct CDR3 sequences, 35% to 40% of them singletons, with 4% to 5% in the top ten. Germline values: CDR1 LGHDT, CDR2 YNNKEL (reference sequence). V was pared by 4 bases and J by 4 bases, with 12 bases of the junction left unmatched. The CDR3 totals 17 residues.

This clonotype originated in an adult man with Graves' hyperthyroidism. Sequenced material: peripheral blood or thyroid tissue (not recorded which). This chain joins TRBV3-1 and TRBJ2-2, with 7 bases lining up with TRBD1. This chain's CDR3 is CASSLNWETGRTGELFF. For the CDR3, the DNA is TGTGCCAGCAGCCTCAACTGGGAGACAGGGCGCACCGGGGAGCTGTTTTTT.